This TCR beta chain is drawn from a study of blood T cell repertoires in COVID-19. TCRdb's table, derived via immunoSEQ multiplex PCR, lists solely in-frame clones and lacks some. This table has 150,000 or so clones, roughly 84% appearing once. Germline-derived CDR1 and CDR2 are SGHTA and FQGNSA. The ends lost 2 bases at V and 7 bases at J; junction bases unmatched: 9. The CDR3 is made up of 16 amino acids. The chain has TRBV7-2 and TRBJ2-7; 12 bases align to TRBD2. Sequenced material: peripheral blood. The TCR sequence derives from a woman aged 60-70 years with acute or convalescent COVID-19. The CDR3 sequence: CASSLQPSGGAWEQYF. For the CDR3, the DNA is TGTGCCAGCAGCTTACAACCTAGCGGGGGGGCTTGGGAGCAGTACTTC.